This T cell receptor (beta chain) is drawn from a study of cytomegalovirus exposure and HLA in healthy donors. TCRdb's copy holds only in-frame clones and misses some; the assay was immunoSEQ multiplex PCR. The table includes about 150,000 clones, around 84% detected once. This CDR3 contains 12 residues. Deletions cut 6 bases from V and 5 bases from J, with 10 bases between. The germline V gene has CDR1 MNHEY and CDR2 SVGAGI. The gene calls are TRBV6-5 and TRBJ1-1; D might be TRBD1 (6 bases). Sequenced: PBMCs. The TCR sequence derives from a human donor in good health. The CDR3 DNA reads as TGTGCCAGCAGCTATACAGGGACTGAAGCTTTCTTT. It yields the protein CASSYTGTEAFF.